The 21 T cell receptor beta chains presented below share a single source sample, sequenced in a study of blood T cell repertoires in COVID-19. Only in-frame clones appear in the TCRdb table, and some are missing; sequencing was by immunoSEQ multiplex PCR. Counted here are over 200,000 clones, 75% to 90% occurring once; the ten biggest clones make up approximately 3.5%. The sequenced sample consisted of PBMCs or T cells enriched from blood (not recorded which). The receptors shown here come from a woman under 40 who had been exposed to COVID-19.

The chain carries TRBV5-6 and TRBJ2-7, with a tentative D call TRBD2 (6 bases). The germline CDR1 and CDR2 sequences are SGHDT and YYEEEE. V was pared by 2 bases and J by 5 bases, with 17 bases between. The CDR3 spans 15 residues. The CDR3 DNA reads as TGTGCCAGCAGCTTCCCCCATTCTGCGGGAAACGAGCAGTACTTC. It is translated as CASSFPHSAGNEQYF.

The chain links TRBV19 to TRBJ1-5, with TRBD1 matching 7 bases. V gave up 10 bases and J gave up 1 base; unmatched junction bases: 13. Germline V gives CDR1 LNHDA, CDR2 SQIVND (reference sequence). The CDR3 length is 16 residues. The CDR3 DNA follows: TGTGCCACCAAACCGGACAGGTCTATGAGCAATCAGCCCCAGCATTTT. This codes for CATKPDRSMSNQPQHF.

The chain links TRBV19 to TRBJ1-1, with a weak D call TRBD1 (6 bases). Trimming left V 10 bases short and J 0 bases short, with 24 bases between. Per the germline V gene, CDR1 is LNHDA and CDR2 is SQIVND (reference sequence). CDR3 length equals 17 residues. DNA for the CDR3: TGTGCCACTACCAAACAGGGTAGGTTCGGGTTGAACACTGAAGCTTTCTTT. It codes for CATTKQGRFGLNTEAFF.

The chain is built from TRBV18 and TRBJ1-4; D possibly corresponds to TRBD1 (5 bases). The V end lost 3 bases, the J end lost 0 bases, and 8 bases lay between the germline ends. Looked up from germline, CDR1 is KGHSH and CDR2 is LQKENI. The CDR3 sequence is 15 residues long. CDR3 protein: CASSPLTATNEKLFF. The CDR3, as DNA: TGTGCCAGCTCACCCCTGACAGCAACTAATGAAAAACTGTTTTTT.

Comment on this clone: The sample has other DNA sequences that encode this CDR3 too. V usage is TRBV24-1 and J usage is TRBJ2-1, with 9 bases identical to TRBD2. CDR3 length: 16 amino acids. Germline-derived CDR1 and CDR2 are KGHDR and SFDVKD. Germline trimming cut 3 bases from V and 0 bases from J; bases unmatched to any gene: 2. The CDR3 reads CATSDGSGSSYNEQFF. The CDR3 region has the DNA TGTGCCACCAGTGATGGTAGCGGGAGCTCCTACAATGAGCAGTTCTTC.

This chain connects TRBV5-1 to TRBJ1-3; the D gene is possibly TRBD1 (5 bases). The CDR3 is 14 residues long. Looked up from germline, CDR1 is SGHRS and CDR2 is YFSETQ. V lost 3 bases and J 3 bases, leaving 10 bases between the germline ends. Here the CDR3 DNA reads TGCGCCAGCAGCTGGGGGGACGGTGGAAACACCATATATTTT. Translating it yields CASSWGDGGNTIYF.

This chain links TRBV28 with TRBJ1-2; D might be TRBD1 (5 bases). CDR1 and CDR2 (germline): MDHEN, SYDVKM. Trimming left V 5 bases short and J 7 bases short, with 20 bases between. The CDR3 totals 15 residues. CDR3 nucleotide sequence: TGTGCCAGCAGTGCCCGCGGGGCAAAGAGGGGTGGCTACACCTTC. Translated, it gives CASSARGAKRGGYTF.

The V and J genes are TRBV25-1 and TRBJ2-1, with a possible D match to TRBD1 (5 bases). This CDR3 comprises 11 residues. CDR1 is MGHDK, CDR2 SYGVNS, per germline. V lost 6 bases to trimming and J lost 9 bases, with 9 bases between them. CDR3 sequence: CASSPRVEQFF. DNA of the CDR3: TGTGCCAGCAGCCCCAGGGTTGAGCAGTTCTTC.

CDR3 sequence (DNA): TGTGCCAGCAGCTTAGTAGGGGGCCAGGGCGAGCAGTACTTC. As protein: CASSLVGGQGEQYF. The chain joins TRBV7-9 to TRBJ2-7; 7 positions agree with TRBD1. CDR1 is SEHNR, CDR2 FQNEAQ, per germline (reference sequence). The J segment lost 6 bases and the V segment lost 1 base, leaving 6 bases of the junction unmatched. This CDR3 has 14 amino acids. The variable domain in full, with the rest retrieved from reference TRBV7-9 and TRBJ2-7, is DTGVSQNPRHKITKRGQNVTFRCDPISEHNRLYWYRQTLGQGPEFLTYFQNEAQLEKSRLLSDRFSAERPKGSFSTLEIQRTEQGDSAMYLCASSLVGGQGEQYFGPGTRLTVT.

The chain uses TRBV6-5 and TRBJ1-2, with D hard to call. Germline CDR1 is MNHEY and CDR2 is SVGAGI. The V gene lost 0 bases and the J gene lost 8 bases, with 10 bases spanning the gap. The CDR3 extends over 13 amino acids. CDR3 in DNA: TGTGCCAGCAGTTACTCATCAGAGCGGGGCTACACCTTC. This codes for CASSYSSERGYTF.

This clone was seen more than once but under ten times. CDR3 residues: CASSQGGNQPQHF. The DNA for the CDR3 is TGTGCCAGTAGTCAGGGGGGCAATCAGCCCCAGCATTTT. The chain employs TRBV19 and TRBJ1-5; TRBD1 agrees at 7 bases. The CDR3 spans 13 residues. Germline loops: CDR1 LNHDA, CDR2 SQIVND (reference sequence). V lost 5 bases, J lost 2 bases, and 0 bases stayed unmatched.

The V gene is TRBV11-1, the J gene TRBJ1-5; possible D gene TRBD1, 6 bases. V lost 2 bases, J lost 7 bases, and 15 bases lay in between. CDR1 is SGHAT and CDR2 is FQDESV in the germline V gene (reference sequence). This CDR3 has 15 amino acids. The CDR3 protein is CASSLTGGTGQPQHF. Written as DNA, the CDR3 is TGTGCCAGCAGCTTAACGGGGGGCACAGGACAGCCCCAGCATTTT.

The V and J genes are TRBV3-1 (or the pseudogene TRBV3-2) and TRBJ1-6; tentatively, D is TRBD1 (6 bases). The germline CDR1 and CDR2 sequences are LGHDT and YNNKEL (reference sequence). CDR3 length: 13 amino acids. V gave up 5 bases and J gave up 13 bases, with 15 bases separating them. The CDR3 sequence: CASSSSQGGPLHF. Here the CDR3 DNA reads TGTGCCAGCAGCTCATCACAGGGTGGGCCCCTCCACTTT.

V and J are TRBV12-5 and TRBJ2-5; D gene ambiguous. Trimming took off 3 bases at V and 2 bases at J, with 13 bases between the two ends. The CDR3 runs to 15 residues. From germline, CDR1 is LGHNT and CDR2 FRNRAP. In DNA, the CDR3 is TGTGCTAGTGGTTTACCATACGGAGAACAAGAGACCCAGTACTTC. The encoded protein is CASGLPYGEQETQYF.

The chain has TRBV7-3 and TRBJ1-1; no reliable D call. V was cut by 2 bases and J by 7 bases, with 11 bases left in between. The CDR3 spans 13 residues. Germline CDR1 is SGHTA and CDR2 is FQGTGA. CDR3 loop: CASSLGMSGEAFF. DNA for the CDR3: TGTGCCAGCAGCTTAGGTATGTCCGGTGAAGCTTTCTTT.

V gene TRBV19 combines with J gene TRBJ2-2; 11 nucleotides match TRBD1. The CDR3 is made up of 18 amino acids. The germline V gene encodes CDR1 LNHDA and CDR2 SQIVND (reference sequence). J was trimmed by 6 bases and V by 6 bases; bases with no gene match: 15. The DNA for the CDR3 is TGTGCCAGTAGAATTGGGACAGGGGGTGCCCTGACGGCCGGGGAGCTGTTTTTT. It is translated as CASRIGTGGALTAGELFF.

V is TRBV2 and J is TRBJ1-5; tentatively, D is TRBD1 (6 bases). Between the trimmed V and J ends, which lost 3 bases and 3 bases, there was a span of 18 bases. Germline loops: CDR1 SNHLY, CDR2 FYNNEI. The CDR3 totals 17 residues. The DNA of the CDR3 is TGTGCCAGCAGTGACGGATGGGGAAACAGGGACAATCAGCCCCAGCATTTT. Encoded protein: CASSDGWGNRDNQPQHF.

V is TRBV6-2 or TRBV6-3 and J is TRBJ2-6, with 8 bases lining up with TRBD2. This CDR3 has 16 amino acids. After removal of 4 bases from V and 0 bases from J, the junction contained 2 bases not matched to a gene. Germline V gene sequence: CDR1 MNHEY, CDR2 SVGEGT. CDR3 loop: CASSLAGSSGANVLTF. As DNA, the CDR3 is TGTGCCAGCAGTTTAGCGGGGAGCTCTGGGGCCAACGTCCTGACTTTC.

For the CDR3, the DNA is TGCAGCGTTGCAAGTCTAGCGGGAGTTGGTGAGCAGTTCTTC. Translating gives CSVASLAGVGEQFF. The V gene is TRBV29-1, the J gene TRBJ2-1, with 10 positions matching TRBD2. Per germline, CDR1 SQVTM and CDR2 ANQGSEA. Losses at the gene ends were 4 bases for V and 9 bases for J; bases not matched to a gene: 9. This CDR3 has 14 residues.

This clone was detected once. The CDR3 DNA reads as TGTGCCAGTAGCCCAATCCCAATCGGGACAATCACTCAGTACTTC. The encoded protein is CASSPIPIGTITQYF. The V and J genes are TRBV19 and TRBJ2-4, with a weak D call TRBD1 (6 bases). This CDR3 is built from 15 residues. Germline-derived CDR1 and CDR2 are LNHDA and SQIVND (reference sequence). Trimming took off 6 bases at V and 12 bases at J, with 24 bases between the two ends.

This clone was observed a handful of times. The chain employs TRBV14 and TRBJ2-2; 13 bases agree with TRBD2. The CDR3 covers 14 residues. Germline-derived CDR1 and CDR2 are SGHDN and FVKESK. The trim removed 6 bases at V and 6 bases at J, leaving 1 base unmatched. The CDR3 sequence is CASRTSGRSGELFF. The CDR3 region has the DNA TGTGCCAGCAGGACTAGCGGGAGGTCCGGGGAGCTGTTTTTT.